This is a list of T cell receptor beta chains from one sample in a study of cytomegalovirus exposure and HLA in healthy donors. Clones were read by immunoSEQ multiplex PCR, and TCRdb kept only the in-frame ones, dropping some. The data contain 150,000 to 200,000 clones, 79% of them singletons. The sample consisted of PBMCs. These receptors originate from a woman aged 35 to 49 in good health and CMV-seronegative. CDR3s include the opening cysteine and the closing phenylalanine or tryptophan. The D gene is left open where the match is weak. Only some rows state a clone size, as once, few, many or a class for expanded clones.

clone_size	j_call	d_call	v_call	cdr3_aa	cdr3_nt
NA	TRBJ2-6	TRBD1	TRBV5-4	CASSSPDRGPGANVLTF	TGTGCCAGCAGTTCTCCGGACAGGGGGCCTGGGGCCAACGTCCTGACTTTC
NA	TRBJ2-3	TRBD2	TRBV6-4	CASSASGGYDTQYF	TGTGCCAGCAGTGCTAGCGGGGGATATGATACGCAGTATTTT
NA	TRBJ1-1	NA	TRBV6-5	CASSYRQASEAFF	TGTGCCAGCAGTTATCGACAGGCCAGTGAAGCTTTCTTT
NA	TRBJ1-2	NA	TRBV6-5	CASFGYTGNYGYTF	TGTGCCAGCTTCGGATACACAGGGAACTATGGCTACACCTTC
NA	TRBJ1-2	NA	TRBV25-1	CASSDWGPDGYTF	TGTGCCAGCAGTGACTGGGGGCCCGATGGCTACACCTTC
few	TRBJ2-7	NA	TRBV4-1	CASSQELATSEQYF	TGCGCCAGCAGCCAAGAGTTAGCTACCAGCGAGCAGTACTTC
NA	TRBJ2-2	NA	TRBV30	CAWSTLGTSPGELFF	TGTGCCTGGAGTACACTTGGGACAAGCCCCGGGGAGCTGTTTTTT
NA	TRBJ2-7	NA	TRBV7-2	CASSPDSDYEQYF	TGTGCCAGCAGCCCGGACAGTGACTACGAGCAGTACTTC
NA	TRBJ2-3	NA	TRBV29-1	CSVEEFLALSYTQYF	TGCAGCGTTGAAGAATTTCTAGCCCTATCCTATACGCAGTATTTT
many	TRBJ2-7	NA	TRBV25-1	CASSAGLYEQYF	TGTGCCAGCAGTGCCGGACTCTACGAGCAGTACTTC
NA	TRBJ1-2	TRBD1	TRBV5-1	CASSLVRDSGGYTF	TGCGCCAGCAGCTTGGTTCGGGACAGTGGTGGCTACACCTTC
NA	TRBJ2-5	NA	TRBV5-1	CASSLFVGQIETQYF	TGCGCCAGCAGTTTGTTCGTCGGACAAATAGAGACCCAGTACTTC
NA	TRBJ2-1	TRBD2	TRBV5-1	CASYKASGGVNEQFF	TGCGCCAGCTATAAAGCTAGCGGGGGGGTCAATGAGCAGTTCTTC
NA	TRBJ2-3	NA	TRBV27	CASSLSGSRDFFYTQYF	TGTGCCAGCAGTTTATCGGGGTCCCGGGACTTCTTTTACACGCAGTATTTT
NA	TRBJ1-5	TRBD1	TRBV19	CASTPPRTGGNNQPQHF	TGTGCCAGTACCCCCCCCCGGACAGGGGGAAACAATCAGCCCCAGCATTTT
NA	TRBJ2-7	NA	TRBV12-2	CASRLDQGSHNTYEQYF	TGTGCAAGTCGCTTAGATCAGGGGTCACATAACACCTACGAGCAGTACTTC
NA	TRBJ2-6	TRBD1	TRBV6-1	CASRTGGAGANVLTF	TGTGCCAGCAGGACAGGGGGCGCCGGGGCCAACGTCCTGACTTTC
once	TRBJ1-5	NA	TRBV19	CASSPRAGERGNQPQHF	TGTGCCAGTAGCCCCAGGGCAGGGGAACGGGGCAATCAGCCCCAGCATTTT
NA	TRBJ1-1	NA	TRBV5-6	CASSLGANTEAFF	TGTGCCAGCAGCTTGGGAGCGAACACTGAAGCTTTCTTT
few	TRBJ2-1	TRBD2	TRBV5-6	CASLAGGNEQFF	TGTGCCAGCCTAGCGGGAGGCAATGAGCAGTTCTTC
once	TRBJ2-1	TRBD2	TRBV5-6	CASSRGLAGGGSYNEQFF	TGTGCCAGCAGCAGGGGACTAGCGGGAGGCGGTTCCTACAATGAGCAGTTCTTC
NA	TRBJ1-2	NA	TRBV6-5	CASSGQTAGGYTF	TGTGCCAGCAGTGGTCAGACAGCGGGTGGCTACACCTTC
NA	TRBJ1-5	NA	TRBV19	CATNGQNLGNQPQHF	TGTGCCACTAACGGACAGAACTTAGGCAATCAGCCCCAGCATTTT
NA	TRBJ1-2	NA	TRBV28	CASSFSFREDYGYTF	TGTGCCAGCAGTTTCAGTTTCCGGGAGGACTATGGCTACACCTTC
NA	TRBJ1-2	NA	TRBV5-6	CASSKDSPLRGYTF	TGTGCCAGCAGCAAGGACAGTCCCCTTAGAGGCTACACCTTC
NA	TRBJ1-6	TRBD1	TRBV13	CASSLGQGNSPLHF	TGTGCCAGCAGCCTGGGACAGGGGAATTCACCCCTCCACTTT
NA	TRBJ1-2	TRBD1	TRBV6-5	CASRGQGAGYGYTF	TGTGCCAGCAGAGGACAGGGGGCAGGCTATGGCTACACCTTC
NA	TRBJ1-1	NA	TRBV13	CASSYPGVSGTEAFF	TGTGCCAGCAGCTACCCAGGGGTATCTGGCACTGAAGCTTTCTTT
NA	TRBJ2-7	NA	TRBV10-3	CAISEGGADEQYF	TGTGCCATCAGTGAAGGGGGGGCCGATGAGCAGTACTTC
NA	TRBJ2-4	NA	TRBV19	CASSIAVAKNIQYF	TGTGCCAGTAGTATAGCAGTGGCCAAAAACATTCAGTACTTC
NA	TRBJ2-2	TRBD1	TRBV27	CASSTGQGLSGELFF	TGTGCCAGCAGCACGGGACAGGGTTTGAGCGGGGAGCTGTTTTTT
NA	TRBJ1-6	NA	TRBV19	CASSIDFRGLATSSPLHF	TGTGCCAGTAGTATAGATTTTAGAGGTTTAGCGACCAGTTCACCCCTCCACTTT
NA	TRBJ2-1	TRBD2	TRBV5-4	CASSSGLAGGDEQFF	TGTGCCAGCAGCTCCGGACTAGCGGGGGGGGATGAGCAGTTCTTC
NA	TRBJ1-2	NA	TRBV6-4	CASRGQWVEGYTF	TGTGCCAGCAGAGGACAGTGGGTCGAAGGCTACACCTTC
NA	TRBJ1-5	NA	TRBV12-5	CASGFSGYSNQPQHF	TGTGCTAGTGGTTTCTCAGGGTACAGCAATCAGCCCCAGCATTTT
NA	TRBJ2-1	NA	TRBV2	CASSRDTDNEQFF	TGTGCCAGCAGCCGGGACACTGACAATGAGCAGTTCTTC
few	TRBJ1-2	NA	TRBV2	CASLRARELYGYTF	TGTGCCAGCCTCCGCGCGAGGGAGCTCTATGGCTACACCTTC
NA	TRBJ1-5	NA	TRBV6-5	CASRLGLDQPQHF	TGTGCCAGCAGACTAGGGTTGGATCAGCCCCAGCATTTT
NA	TRBJ1-1	NA	TRBV7-9	CASSLGRQKAFF	TGTGCCAGCAGCTTAGGTCGACAGAAGGCTTTCTTT
NA	TRBJ2-7	NA	TRBV6-5	CASSSPISYEQYF	TGTGCCAGCAGTTCCCCTATCTCCTACGAGCAGTACTTC
NA	TRBJ2-3	NA	TRBV9	CASSVSGSTDTQYF	TGTGCCAGCAGCGTATCCGGTAGCACAGATACGCAGTATTTT
once	TRBJ1-1	NA	TRBV9	CASSVGASQRVNTEAFF	TGTGCCAGCAGCGTAGGGGCCAGTCAACGCGTGAACACTGAAGCTTTCTTT
NA	TRBJ1-5	NA	TRBV28	CASSLAGRANQPQHF	TGTGCCAGCAGTTTGGCCGGGAGGGCGAATCAGCCCCAGCATTTT
once	TRBJ1-1	TRBD1	TRBV11-2	CASSSTRQGLNTEAFF	TGTGCCAGCAGCTCCACCCGACAGGGTTTGAACACTGAAGCTTTCTTT
NA	TRBJ1-3	NA	TRBV5-1	CASSLEQSSGNTIYF	TGCGCCAGCAGCTTGGAACAGAGCTCTGGAAACACCATATATTTT
NA	TRBJ1-2	NA	TRBV7-2	CASSPSRDVGGYTF	TGTGCCAGCAGCCCCTCGAGGGATGTAGGAGGCTACACCTTC
few	TRBJ2-1	NA	TRBV13	CASSLQASYNEQFF	TGTGCCAGCAGCTTACAGGCCTCCTACAATGAGCAGTTCTTC
NA	TRBJ2-2	TRBD1	TRBV28	CASSLIGQGYTGELFF	TGTGCCAGCAGTTTGATCGGACAGGGGTACACCGGGGAGCTGTTTTTT
few	TRBJ2-2	NA	TRBV15	CATSRGATGELFF	TGTGCCACCAGCAGAGGGGCTACCGGGGAGCTGTTTTTT
once	TRBJ2-4	TRBD1	TRBV5-8	CASGSPTGTGNIQYF	TGTGCCAGCGGGAGTCCGACAGGGACAGGGAACATTCAGTACTTC
NA	TRBJ2-7	NA	TRBV7-6	CASSLDPPASSYEQYF	TGTGCCAGCAGCTTAGATCCCCCGGCTAGTTCCTACGAGCAGTACTTC
NA	TRBJ2-1	TRBD2	TRBV5-1	CASSLRVAGDNEQFF	TGCGCCAGCAGCTTGAGGGTAGCGGGAGACAATGAGCAGTTCTTC
NA	TRBJ2-5	TRBD2	TRBV5-1	CASSPGLAHQETQYF	TGCGCCAGCAGTCCCGGACTAGCCCATCAAGAGACCCAGTACTTC
NA	TRBJ1-1	TRBD1	TRBV2	CASSEYGTVMNTEAFF	TGTGCCAGCAGTGAGTACGGGACAGTCATGAACACTGAAGCTTTCTTT
NA	TRBJ2-1	TRBD2	TRBV7-9	CASSLPTSGTYNEQFF	TGTGCCAGCAGCTTACCGACTAGCGGAACCTACAATGAGCAGTTCTTC